This T cell receptor beta chain was documented in a study of cytomegalovirus exposure and HLA in healthy donors. Comment on this clone: Its antigen is unidentified.

The CDR3 is 15 amino acids. CDR1 and CDR2 from the germline V gene are SGHRS and YFSETQ. Trimming removed 2 bases from V and 3 bases from J, with 12 bases in between. The PCR ran on 60 Vbeta and 13 Jbeta primers. Sequenced by immunoSEQ multiplex PCR; TCRdb stores in-frame clones only, minus some. The sample carries about 150,000 clones, 60% to 80% recorded once. The study's findings and limits: The listing of 150 to 200 TCR beta chains classed them as cytomegalovirus-associated. Analysis was performed later, and it showed HLA-associated TCR beta chains to be more clonally expanded than equally common others.

The clonotype was recovered from a male donor in good health and CMV-seronegative. The chain is built from TRBV5-1 and TRBJ1-5; TRBD1 is a possible D gene (6 bases). Sequenced: PBMCs. The CDR3 nucleotides are TGCGCCAGCAGCTTAATGGGACAAGACAATCAGCCCCAGCATTTT. Protein sequence: CASSLMGQDNQPQHF.